The rows below give T cell receptor beta chains drawn from one sample of a study of cytomegalovirus exposure and HLA in healthy donors. Measured with immunoSEQ multiplex PCR; TCRdb has only the in-frame clones, and not every one. Of about 200,000 clones detected, 70% to 85% appear once; the ten largest clones hold roughly 1.5%. Sequencing was done on a sample of PBMCs. The receptors were sampled from a man aged 50 to 59 in good health and CMV-seronegative. Both conserved end residues are part of each CDR3. D genes are given only for firm matches. For some rows the clone size is stated as once, few or many, or as a class when expanded; others skip it.

d_gene: -; abundance: once; v_gene: TRBV9; j_gene: TRBJ2-2; CDR3aa: CASSGGPGTGELFF; CDR3nt: TGTGCCAGCAGCGGAGGCCCGGGAACCGGGGAGCTGTTTTTT
d_gene: TRBD2; abundance: few; v_gene: TRBV12-5; j_gene: TRBJ2-7; CDR3aa: CASGLGGLVSYEQYF; CDR3nt: TGTGCTAGTGGTTTGGGAGGACTAGTGTCGTACGAGCAGTACTTC
d_gene: -; abundance: -; v_gene: TRBV27; j_gene: TRBJ2-1; CDR3aa: CASSFSRGGEQFF; CDR3nt: TGTGCCAGCAGTTTCTCCAGGGGTGGTGAGCAGTTCTTC
d_gene: -; abundance: -; v_gene: TRBV7-9; j_gene: TRBJ1-4; CDR3aa: CASSLVLQGGEKLFF; CDR3nt: TGTGCCAGCAGCTTAGTTTTGCAGGGTGGCGAAAAACTGTTTTTT
d_gene: -; abundance: -; v_gene: TRBV19; j_gene: TRBJ2-3; CDR3aa: CASKMGGTDTQYF; CDR3nt: TGTGCCAGTAAGATGGGCGGCACAGATACGCAGTATTTT
d_gene: -; abundance: few; v_gene: TRBV15; j_gene: TRBJ2-2; CDR3aa: CATSRDKNTGELFF; CDR3nt: TGTGCCACCAGCAGGGACAAGAACACCGGGGAGCTGTTTTTT
d_gene: TRBD1; abundance: few; v_gene: TRBV25-1; j_gene: TRBJ1-4; CDR3aa: CASRDRGQGKLFF; CDR3nt: TGTGCCAGCAGGGACAGGGGGCAGGGAAAACTGTTTTTT
d_gene: TRBD1; abundance: -; v_gene: TRBV11-2; j_gene: TRBJ1-5; CDR3aa: CASSSGTGVYSNQPQHF; CDR3nt: TGTGCCAGCAGCTCCGGGACAGGGGTCTATAGCAATCAGCCCCAGCATTTT
d_gene: TRBD2; abundance: -; v_gene: TRBV6-1; j_gene: TRBJ2-1; CDR3aa: CASSELSSGIRYNEQFF; CDR3nt: TGTGCCAGCAGTGAATTGTCTAGCGGGATAAGGTACAATGAGCAGTTCTTC
d_gene: -; abundance: -; v_gene: TRBV7-9; j_gene: TRBJ2-7; CDR3aa: CASSFGHPTYEQYF; CDR3nt: TGTGCCAGCAGCTTTGGACATCCGACCTACGAGCAGTACTTC
d_gene: -; abundance: -; v_gene: TRBV14; j_gene: TRBJ1-3; CDR3aa: CASSMDSSGNTIYF; CDR3nt: TGTGCCAGCAGTATGGACAGCTCTGGAAACACCATATATTTT
d_gene: -; abundance: -; v_gene: TRBV9; j_gene: TRBJ1-2; CDR3aa: CASSVQSNLNYGYTF; CDR3nt: TGTGCCAGCAGCGTACAGTCAAACCTTAACTATGGCTACACCTTC
d_gene: TRBD2; abundance: once; v_gene: TRBV29-1; j_gene: TRBJ2-2; CDR3aa: CSVGLADLTGELFF; CDR3nt: TGCAGCGTGGGACTAGCGGACCTCACCGGGGAGCTGTTTTTT
d_gene: -; abundance: -; v_gene: TRBV5-4; j_gene: TRBJ2-2; CDR3aa: CASSLMSLNTGELFF; CDR3nt: TGTGCCAGCAGCTTGATGAGCCTGAACACCGGGGAGCTGTTTTTT
d_gene: -; abundance: -; v_gene: TRBV27; j_gene: TRBJ1-2; CDR3aa: CASSGGAYGYTF; CDR3nt: TGTGCCAGCAGTGGGGGGGCCTATGGCTACACCTTC
d_gene: -; abundance: -; v_gene: TRBV6-1; j_gene: TRBJ1-5; CDR3aa: CASSTPRDQPQHF; CDR3nt: TGTGCCAGCAGTACTCCCAGGGATCAGCCCCAGCATTTT
d_gene: TRBD2; abundance: -; v_gene: TRBV10-3; j_gene: TRBJ2-7; CDR3aa: CAISPGTSAAYEQYF; CDR3nt: TGTGCCATCAGCCCCGGGACTAGCGCCGCCTACGAGCAGTACTTC
d_gene: TRBD2; abundance: few; v_gene: TRBV6-5; j_gene: TRBJ2-1; CDR3aa: CASSYAAGESWDEQFF; CDR3nt: TGTGCCAGCAGTTACGCGGCGGGAGAGAGTTGGGATGAGCAGTTCTTC
d_gene: -; abundance: -; v_gene: TRBV13; j_gene: TRBJ2-7; CDR3aa: CASSDTYEQYF; CDR3nt: TGTGCCAGCAGCGACACCTACGAGCAGTACTTC
d_gene: -; abundance: -; v_gene: TRBV9; j_gene: TRBJ2-1; CDR3aa: CASSGTGSYNEQFF; CDR3nt: TGTGCCAGCAGCGGCACGGGCTCCTACAATGAGCAGTTCTTC
d_gene: TRBD2; abundance: -; v_gene: TRBV27; j_gene: TRBJ2-7; CDR3aa: CASRSGRTPYEQYF; CDR3nt: TGTGCCAGCAGGAGCGGGAGAACCCCCTACGAGCAGTACTTC
d_gene: -; abundance: -; v_gene: TRBV19; j_gene: TRBJ2-2; CDR3aa: CASNLKTVNTGELFF; CDR3nt: TGTGCCAGTAATCTGAAAACAGTAAACACCGGGGAGCTGTTTTTT
d_gene: -; abundance: -; v_gene: TRBV7-8; j_gene: TRBJ2-7; CDR3aa: CASSPQTGVRDEQYF; CDR3nt: TGTGCCAGCAGCCCCCAGACGGGGGTAAGAGACGAGCAGTACTTC
d_gene: TRBD2; abundance: once; v_gene: TRBV6-5; j_gene: TRBJ2-1; CDR3aa: CASSYSGGRNNEQFF; CDR3nt: TGTGCCAGCAGTTACTCGGGCGGGAGGAACAATGAGCAGTTCTTC
d_gene: -; abundance: -; v_gene: TRBV27; j_gene: TRBJ2-7; CDR3aa: CASGLTYEQYF; CDR3nt: TGTGCCAGCGGGCTAACCTACGAGCAGTACTTC
d_gene: -; abundance: -; v_gene: TRBV28; j_gene: TRBJ1-4; CDR3aa: CASSLSGVAKEKLFF; CDR3nt: TGTGCCAGCAGTTTATCGGGGGTTGCTAAAGAAAAACTGTTTTTT
d_gene: TRBD2; abundance: once; v_gene: TRBV9; j_gene: TRBJ2-6; CDR3aa: CASSVGGTSESGANVLTF; CDR3nt: TGTGCCAGCAGCGTAGGGGGGACTAGCGAGTCCGGGGCCAACGTCCTGACTTTC
d_gene: TRBD2; abundance: -; v_gene: TRBV6-1; j_gene: TRBJ2-7; CDR3aa: CASSEAELAGDEQYF; CDR3nt: TGTGCCAGCAGTGAAGCTGAACTAGCGGGAGACGAGCAGTACTTC
d_gene: -; abundance: -; v_gene: TRBV18; j_gene: TRBJ1-1; CDR3aa: CASSLSGGMNTEAFF; CDR3nt: TGTGCCAGCTCACTCAGTGGGGGGATGAACACTGAAGCTTTCTTT
d_gene: -; abundance: -; v_gene: TRBV5-8; j_gene: TRBJ1-5; CDR3aa: CASSFRVPYQPQHF; CDR3nt: TGTGCCAGCAGCTTCAGGGTTCCGTATCAGCCCCAGCATTTT
d_gene: -; abundance: -; v_gene: TRBV29-1; j_gene: TRBJ2-7; CDR3aa: CSVCPRQAGGEQYF; CDR3nt: TGCAGCGTGTGTCCTCGACAGGCAGGCGGCGAGCAGTACTTC
d_gene: -; abundance: -; v_gene: TRBV19; j_gene: TRBJ2-7; CDR3aa: CASSIADDSASYEQYF; CDR3nt: TGTGCCAGTAGTATAGCCGATGACAGTGCCTCCTACGAGCAGTACTTC
d_gene: TRBD1; abundance: -; v_gene: TRBV7-9; j_gene: TRBJ1-4; CDR3aa: CASSLGQGVTNEKLFF; CDR3nt: TGTGCCAGCAGCTTAGGACAGGGGGTCACTAATGAAAAACTGTTTTTT
d_gene: -; abundance: -; v_gene: TRBV29-1; j_gene: TRBJ2-1; CDR3aa: CSVPEWGEYSYNEQFF; CDR3nt: TGCAGCGTCCCTGAATGGGGGGAGTACTCCTACAATGAGCAGTTCTTC
d_gene: TRBD1; abundance: -; v_gene: TRBV5-1; j_gene: TRBJ1-4; CDR3aa: CASRGTGNEKLFF; CDR3nt: TGCGCCAGCCGCGGGACAGGGAATGAAAAACTGTTTTTT
d_gene: TRBD2; abundance: -; v_gene: TRBV4-2; j_gene: TRBJ2-5; CDR3aa: CASSQEGGRGQETQYF; CDR3nt: TGTGCCAGCAGCCAAGAAGGCGGGAGAGGCCAAGAGACCCAGTACTTC
d_gene: TRBD1; abundance: few; v_gene: TRBV27; j_gene: TRBJ2-3; CDR3aa: CASSPNRGRRTDTQYF; CDR3nt: TGTGCCAGCAGTCCAAACAGGGGGCGCAGGACAGATACGCAGTATTTT
d_gene: TRBD2; abundance: -; v_gene: TRBV6-6; j_gene: TRBJ2-1; CDR3aa: CASSYSGTSSYNEQFF; CDR3nt: TGTGCCAGCAGTTACTCCGGGACTAGCTCCTACAATGAGCAGTTCTTC
d_gene: -; abundance: few; v_gene: TRBV6-1; j_gene: TRBJ2-1; CDR3aa: CASDTGMVPQNEQFF; CDR3nt: TGTGCCAGCGACACAGGGATGGTCCCTCAGAATGAGCAGTTCTTC
d_gene: TRBD1; abundance: -; v_gene: TRBV29-1; j_gene: TRBJ2-3; CDR3aa: CSVGTGTDTQYF; CDR3nt: TGCAGCGTCGGGACAGGGACGGATACGCAGTATTTT
d_gene: TRBD1; abundance: once; v_gene: TRBV2; j_gene: TRBJ1-1; CDR3aa: CASSEDGTVDTEAFF; CDR3nt: TGTGCCAGCAGTGAGGACGGGACAGTGGACACTGAAGCTTTCTTT
d_gene: TRBD1; abundance: -; v_gene: TRBV9; j_gene: TRBJ1-4; CDR3aa: CASSVDQRTGINEKLFF; CDR3nt: TGTGCCAGCAGCGTAGACCAACGGACAGGTATAAATGAAAAACTGTTTTTT
d_gene: -; abundance: -; v_gene: TRBV5-1; j_gene: TRBJ2-1; CDR3aa: CASRQSYNEQFF; CDR3nt: TGCGCCAGCAGGCAGTCCTACAATGAGCAGTTCTTC
d_gene: -; abundance: -; v_gene: TRBV6-5; j_gene: TRBJ1-2; CDR3aa: CASSMSWGDGYTF; CDR3nt: TGTGCCAGCAGTATGTCCTGGGGGGATGGCTACACCTTC
d_gene: TRBD2; abundance: -; v_gene: TRBV7-7; j_gene: TRBJ2-7; CDR3aa: CASSLSGLAVLYEQYF; CDR3nt: TGTGCTAGCAGCCTTTCAGGGCTAGCGGTCCTCTACGAGCAGTACTTC
d_gene: -; abundance: -; v_gene: TRBV14; j_gene: TRBJ1-6; CDR3aa: CASSRYGVTSPLHF; CDR3nt: TGTGCCAGCAGCCGGTACGGGGTTACTTCACCCCTCCACTTT
d_gene: -; abundance: few; v_gene: TRBV29-1; j_gene: TRBJ1-2; CDR3aa: CSVSRDKNYGYTF; CDR3nt: TGCAGCGTGAGCCGGGACAAGAACTATGGCTACACCTTC
d_gene: TRBD2; abundance: once; v_gene: TRBV29-1; j_gene: TRBJ2-7; CDR3aa: CSVVTGGRHEQYF; CDR3nt: TGCAGCGTTGTGACGGGGGGAAGGCACGAGCAGTACTTC
d_gene: -; abundance: -; v_gene: TRBV9; j_gene: TRBJ2-2; CDR3aa: CASSISGGGTGELFF; CDR3nt: TGTGCCAGCAGCATTAGCGGAGGAGGGACCGGGGAGCTGTTTTTT
d_gene: TRBD1; abundance: -; v_gene: TRBV4-1; j_gene: TRBJ1-5; CDR3aa: CASSQDRTGISEPQHF; CDR3nt: TGCGCCAGCAGCCAAGATAGGACAGGTATAAGTGAGCCCCAGCATTTT
d_gene: TRBD1; abundance: -; v_gene: TRBV10-3; j_gene: TRBJ2-6; CDR3aa: CAISETQGAGGANVLTF; CDR3nt: TGTGCCATCAGTGAGACCCAGGGGGCGGGGGGGGCCAACGTCCTGACTTTC
d_gene: -; abundance: -; v_gene: TRBV9; j_gene: TRBJ2-3; CDR3aa: CASSVVGDTDTQYF; CDR3nt: TGTGCCAGCAGCGTAGTAGGGGACACAGATACGCAGTATTTT